These 5 T cell receptor beta chains share one sample of origin, sequenced in a study of human T cells and chemical hapten exposure. Using its own MiXCR run on the RACE reads, TCRdb lists one record per CDR3 protein. The sample includes about 130,000 distinct CDR3 sequences, approximately 10% of them seen just once. Noted time point: healthy volunteer bleed at 2 weeks. Unseparated into fractions, whole blood served as the source from which total RNA was extracted. Sequenced: whole blood. These receptors all stem from a male donor in good health. Some clones in this sample may be carry-over from other donors' samples.

This clonotype turned up a few times. The chain combines TRBV12-3 or TRBV12-4 with TRBJ2-1; 7 bases are shared with TRBD2. This CDR3 region has 15 residues. V lost 5 bases, J lost 1 base, and 5 bases stayed unmatched. CDR3 sequence: CASSPLAASYNEQFF. The CDR3 region has the DNA TGTGCCAGCAGTCCCCTAGCGGCTTCCTACAATGAGCAGTTCTTC.

This clonotype was found many times. This rearrangement joins TRBV7-2 to TRBJ2-5; the match to TRBD1 covers 8 bases. CDR1 and CDR2 (germline): SGHTA, FQGNSA. V gave up 3 bases and J gave up 5 bases; unmatched junction bases: 14. The CDR3 has 17 amino acids. The CDR3 is CASSFLSTGQGGETQYF. As DNA, the CDR3 is TGTGCCAGCAGCTTCTTATCTACTGGACAGGGCGGCGAGACCCAGTACTTC.

The chain employs TRBV20-1 and TRBJ2-3; 8 bases match TRBD1. J was trimmed by 4 bases and V by 4 bases; bases with no gene match: 7. This CDR3 contains 14 residues. Germline CDR1 DFQATT, CDR2 SNEGSKA (reference sequence). CDR3 protein: CSAIQGAGADTQYF. The CDR3 nucleotides are TGCAGTGCTATTCAGGGGGCCGGGGCAGATACGCAGTATTTT.

This clonotype was picked up many times. J is TRBJ2-2 and V is TRBV15; no definite D call. CDR1 is LNHNV, CDR2 YYDKDF, per germline (reference sequence). The CDR3 has 12 residues. Trimming cost V 6 bases and J 6 bases, with 8 bases left between them. CDR3 region: CATSRTSGELFF. The CDR3 DNA is TGTGCCACCAGTCGTACGTCCGGGGAGCTGTTTTTT.

This sequence joins TRBV12-3 or TRBV12-4 and TRBJ2-7; the match to TRBD1 covers 8 bases. With V trimmed by 5 bases and J by 0 bases, 3 bases remained unmatched. The CDR3 contains 14 residues. CDR3 DNA sequence: TGTGCCAGCAGTCAACAGGGGGGCTCCTACGAGCAGTACTTC. Residues: CASSQQGGSYEQYF.